This T cell receptor beta chain was observed in a study of follicular helper T cells after annual influenza vaccination. Study at large: Days 0, 7 and 28 post-vaccination were the blood draw times.

Germline V gene sequence: CDR1 LNHNV, CDR2 YYDKDF (reference sequence). Trimming pared 4 bases from V and 2 bases from J, leaving 18 bases between. The CDR3 is 16 residues long. Concerning this clone: Its antigen is as yet unknown.

Survey level resolution was used for TCRB sequencing. Here immunoSEQ multiplex PCR was the method, and the copy in TCRdb shows in-frame clones only, minus some. Of about 480 clones listed, 65% to 85% are singletons. Time point in this sample: 2015-2016 season, 7 days after influenza vaccination. Non-naive CD4+CXCR5+PD-1+ cTfh were sorted into ICOS+CD38+ and ICOS-CD38- fractions. General study results and limits: Plasmablast frequency change correlated with clonality change in ICOS+CD38+ cTfh.

This clonotype was obtained from an adult who received the influenza vaccine. The specimen comprised CXCR5+ CD38+ circulating T follicular helper cells from blood, sampled 7 days after influenza vaccination. Subset indicated: circulating Tfh, non-naive CD4+CXCR5+PD-1+ (ICOS+CD38+ or ICOS-CD38-). The chain links TRBV15 to TRBJ2-7, with D maybe TRBD2 (5 bases). The CDR3 DNA reads TGTGCCACCAGCACCCCTGAGGGCAGGAGACCCTACGAGCAGTACTTC. As protein: CATSTPEGRRPYEQYF.